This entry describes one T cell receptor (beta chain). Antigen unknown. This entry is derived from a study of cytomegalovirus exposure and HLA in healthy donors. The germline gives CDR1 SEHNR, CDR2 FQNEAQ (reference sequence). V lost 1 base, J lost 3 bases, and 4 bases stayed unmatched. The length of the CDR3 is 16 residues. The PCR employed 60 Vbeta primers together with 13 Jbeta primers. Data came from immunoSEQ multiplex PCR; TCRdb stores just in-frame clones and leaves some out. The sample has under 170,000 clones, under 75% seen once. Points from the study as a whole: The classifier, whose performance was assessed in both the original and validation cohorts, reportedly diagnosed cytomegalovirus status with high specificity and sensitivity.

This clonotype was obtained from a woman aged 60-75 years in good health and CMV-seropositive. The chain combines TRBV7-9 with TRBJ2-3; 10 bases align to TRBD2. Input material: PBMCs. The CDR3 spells CASSLGVAGGTDTQYF. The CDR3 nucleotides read TGTGCCAGCAGCTTAGGGGTAGCGGGAGGTACAGATACGCAGTATTTT.